The subject of this entry is one TCR beta chain. Source study methods: Reference gene primer amplification gave estimated nucleated cell counts. TCRdb keeps only in-frame clones here, not all; method: immunoSEQ multiplex PCR. D and trimming were read from the DNA, whereas the V and J calls and clone size are those reported in that table. This table has 150,000 to 200,000 clones, 65% to 85% appearing once. This sample stems from a study of blood T cell repertoires in COVID-19. Study-wide background: Collection of acute and convalescent COVID-19 samples took place in the United States, Italy and Spain.

The CDR3 runs to 11 residues. Germline-derived CDR1 and CDR2 are SQVTM and ANQGSEA. Trimming took 7 bases from V and 2 from J, leaving 9 bases between them. Input material: peripheral blood. The source of this sequence is a woman of 80 years or more with acute or convalescent COVID-19. The chain carries TRBV29-1 and TRBJ2-7; possible D gene TRBD2, 6 bases. The CDR3 DNA follows: TGCAGCGCGACTAGTGCCTACGAGCAGTACTTC. Amino acid sequence: CSATSAYEQYF.